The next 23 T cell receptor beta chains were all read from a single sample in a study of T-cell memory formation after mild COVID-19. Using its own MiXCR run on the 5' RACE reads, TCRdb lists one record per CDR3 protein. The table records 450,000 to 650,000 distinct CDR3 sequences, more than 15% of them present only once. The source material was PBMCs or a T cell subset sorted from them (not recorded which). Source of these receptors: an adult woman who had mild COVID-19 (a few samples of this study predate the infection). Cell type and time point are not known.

The CDR3 nucleotides read TGTGCCAGCAGTCCGCCGGGACAGGGCTTTGTGGTGCAGTTCTTC. This sequence encodes CASSPPGQGFVVQFF. The chain recombines TRBV6-5 with TRBJ2-1; TRBD1 agrees at 9 bases. Germline trimming cut 5 bases from V and 12 bases from J; bases unmatched to any gene: 14. The germline CDR1 and CDR2 sequences are MNHEY and SVGAGI. The CDR3 consists of 15 residues.

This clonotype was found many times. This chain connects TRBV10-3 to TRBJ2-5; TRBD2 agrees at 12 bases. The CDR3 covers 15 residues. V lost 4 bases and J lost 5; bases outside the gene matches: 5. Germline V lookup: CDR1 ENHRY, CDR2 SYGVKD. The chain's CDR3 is CAISASGRAHETQYF. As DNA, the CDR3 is TGTGCCATCAGTGCTAGCGGGAGGGCCCATGAGACCCAGTACTTC.

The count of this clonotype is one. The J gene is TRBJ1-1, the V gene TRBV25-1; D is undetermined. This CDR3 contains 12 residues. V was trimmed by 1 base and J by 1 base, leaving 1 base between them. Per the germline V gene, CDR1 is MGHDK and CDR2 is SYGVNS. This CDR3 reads CASSEWNTEAFF. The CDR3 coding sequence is TGTGCCAGCAGTGAATGGAACACTGAAGCTTTCTTT.

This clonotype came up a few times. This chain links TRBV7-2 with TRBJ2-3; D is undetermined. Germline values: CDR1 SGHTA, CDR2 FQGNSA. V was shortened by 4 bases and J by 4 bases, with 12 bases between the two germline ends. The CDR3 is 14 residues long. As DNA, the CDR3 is TGTGCCAGCAGCTCCGACGTTAGGGCAGATACGCAGTATTTT. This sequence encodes CASSSDVRADTQYF. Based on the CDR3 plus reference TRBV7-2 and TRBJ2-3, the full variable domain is GAGVSQSPSNKVTEKGKDVELRCDPISGHTALYWYRQSLGQGLEFLIYFQGNSAPDKSGLPSDRFSAERTGGSVSTLTIQRTQQEDSAVYLCASSSDVRADTQYFGPGTRLTVL.

CDR3 sequence (DNA): TGTGCCAGCAGCTTAGCGGTGGGACTAGCGGGGAGGTACCAAGAGACCCAGTACTTC. It codes for CASSLAVGLAGRYQETQYF. The chain couples TRBV7-6 to TRBJ2-5, with 13 bases lining up with TRBD2. The CDR3 spans 19 residues. The germline V gene encodes CDR1 SGHVS and CDR2 FNYEAQ. With V trimmed by 0 bases and J by 0 bases, 7 bases remained unmatched.

The CDR3 protein is CASSLNIAGLLNEQFF. CDR3 DNA sequence: TGTGCCAGCAGCCTAAACATAGCGGGTCTACTCAATGAGCAGTTCTTC. V usage is TRBV7-3 and J usage is TRBJ2-1; 7 positions agree with TRBD2. Germline assignment: CDR1 SGHTA and CDR2 FQGTGA. Trimming cost V 5 bases and J 6 bases; bases outside gene matches: 13. The length of the CDR3 is 16 residues.

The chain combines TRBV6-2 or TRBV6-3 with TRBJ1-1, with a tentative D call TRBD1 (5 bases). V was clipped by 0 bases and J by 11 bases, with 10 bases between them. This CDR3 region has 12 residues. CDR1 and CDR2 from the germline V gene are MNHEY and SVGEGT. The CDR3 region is CASSYSGVRAFF. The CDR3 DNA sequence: TGTGCCAGCAGTTACTCAGGGGTGCGTGCTTTCTTT.

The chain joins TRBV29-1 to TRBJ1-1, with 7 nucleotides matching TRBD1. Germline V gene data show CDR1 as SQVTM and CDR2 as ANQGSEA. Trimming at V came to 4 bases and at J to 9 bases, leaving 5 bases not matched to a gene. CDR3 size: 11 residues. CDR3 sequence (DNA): TGCAGCGTTGGTGCAGGGGGAAAAGCTTTCTTT. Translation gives CSVGAGGKAFF.

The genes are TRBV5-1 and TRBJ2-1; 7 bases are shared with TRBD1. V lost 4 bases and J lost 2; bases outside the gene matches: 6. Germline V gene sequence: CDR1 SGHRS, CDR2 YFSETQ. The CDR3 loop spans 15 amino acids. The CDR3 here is CASSMGQRPYNEQFF. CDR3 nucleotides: TGCGCCAGCAGCATGGGACAGCGCCCCTACAATGAGCAGTTCTTC. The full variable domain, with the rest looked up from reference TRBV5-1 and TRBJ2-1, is KAGVTQTPRYLIKTRGQQVTLSCSPISGHRSVSWYQQTPGQGLQFLFEYFSETQRNKGNFPGRFSGRQFSNSRSEMNVSTLELGDSALYLCASSMGQRPYNEQFFGPGTRLTVL.

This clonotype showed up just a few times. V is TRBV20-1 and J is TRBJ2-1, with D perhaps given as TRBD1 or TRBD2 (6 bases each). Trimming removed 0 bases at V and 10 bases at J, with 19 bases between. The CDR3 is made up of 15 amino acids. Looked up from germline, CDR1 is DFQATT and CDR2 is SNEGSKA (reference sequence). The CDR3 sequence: CSARDMSGPGEEQFF. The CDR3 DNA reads TGCAGTGCTAGAGATATGAGCGGGCCAGGGGAGGAGCAGTTCTTC.

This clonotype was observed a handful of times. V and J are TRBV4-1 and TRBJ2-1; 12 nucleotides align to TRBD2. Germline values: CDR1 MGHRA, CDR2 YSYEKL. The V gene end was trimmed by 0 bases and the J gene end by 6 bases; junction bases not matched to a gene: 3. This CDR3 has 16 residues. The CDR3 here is CASSQDRGLAGNEQFF. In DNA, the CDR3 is TGCGCCAGCAGCCAAGATAGGGGACTAGCGGGCAATGAGCAGTTCTTC.

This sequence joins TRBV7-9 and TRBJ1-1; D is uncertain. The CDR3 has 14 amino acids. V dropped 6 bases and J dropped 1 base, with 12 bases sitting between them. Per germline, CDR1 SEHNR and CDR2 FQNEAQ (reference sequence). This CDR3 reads CASSQTTENTEAFF. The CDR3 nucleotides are TGTGCCAGCAGTCAGACGACTGAGAACACTGAAGCTTTCTTT.

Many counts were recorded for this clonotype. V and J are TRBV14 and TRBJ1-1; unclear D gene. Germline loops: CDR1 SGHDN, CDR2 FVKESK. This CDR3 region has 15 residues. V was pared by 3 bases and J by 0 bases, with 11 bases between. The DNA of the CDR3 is TGTGCCAGCAGCCATCGGACGGCCATGAACACTGAAGCTTTCTTT. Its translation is CASSHRTAMNTEAFF.

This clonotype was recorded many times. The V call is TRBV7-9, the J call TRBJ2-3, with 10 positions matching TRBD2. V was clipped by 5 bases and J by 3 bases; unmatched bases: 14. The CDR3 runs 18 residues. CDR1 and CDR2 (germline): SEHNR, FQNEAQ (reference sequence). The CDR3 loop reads CASSPEFTSGATTDTQYF. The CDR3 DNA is TGTGCCAGCAGCCCCGAATTCACTAGCGGGGCGACGACAGATACGCAGTATTTT.

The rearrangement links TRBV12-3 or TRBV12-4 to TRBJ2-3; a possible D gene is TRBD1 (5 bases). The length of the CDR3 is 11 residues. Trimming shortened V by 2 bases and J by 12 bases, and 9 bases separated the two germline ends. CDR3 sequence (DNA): TGTGCCAGCAGTTTACCAGGGTCCCAGTATTTT. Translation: CASSLPGSQYF.

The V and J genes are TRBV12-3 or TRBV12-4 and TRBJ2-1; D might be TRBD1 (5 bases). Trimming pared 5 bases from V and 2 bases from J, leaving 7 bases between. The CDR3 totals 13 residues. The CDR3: CASSGAPYNEQFF. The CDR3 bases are TGTGCCAGCAGTGGGGCTCCCTACAATGAGCAGTTCTTC.

The CDR3 spells CASSFVDEAFF. The DNA for the CDR3 is TGTGCCAGCAGTTTCGTAGATGAAGCTTTCTTT. The chain couples TRBV12-3 or TRBV12-4 to TRBJ1-1; D is undetermined. Deletions cut 3 bases from V and 7 bases from J, with 6 bases between. CDR3 size: 11 residues.

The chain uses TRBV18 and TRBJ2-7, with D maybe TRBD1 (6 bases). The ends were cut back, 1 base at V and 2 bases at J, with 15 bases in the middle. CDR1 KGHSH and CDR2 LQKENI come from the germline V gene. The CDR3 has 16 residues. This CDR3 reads CASSPRPGQTTYEQYF. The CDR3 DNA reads TGTGCCAGCTCACCACGTCCGGGACAAACTACCTACGAGCAGTACTTC. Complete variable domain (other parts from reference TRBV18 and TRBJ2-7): NAGVMQNPRHLVRRRGQEARLRCSPMKGHSHVYWYRQLPEEGLKFMVYLQKENIIDESGMPKERFSAEFPKEGPSILRIQQVVRGDSAAYFCASSPRPGQTTYEQYFGPGTRLTVT.

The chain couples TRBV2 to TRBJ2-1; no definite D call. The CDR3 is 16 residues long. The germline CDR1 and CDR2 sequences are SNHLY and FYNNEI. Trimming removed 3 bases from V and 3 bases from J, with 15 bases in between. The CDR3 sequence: CASSDALWDSYNEQFF. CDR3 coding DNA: TGTGCCAGCAGTGATGCTTTGTGGGATAGCTACAATGAGCAGTTCTTC.

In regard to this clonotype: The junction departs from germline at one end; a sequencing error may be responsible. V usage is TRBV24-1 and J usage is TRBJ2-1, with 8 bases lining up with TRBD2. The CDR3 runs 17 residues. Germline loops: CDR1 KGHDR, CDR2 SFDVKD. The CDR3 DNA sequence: TGTACCACCAGTGACCCGTCGGGGGGGTCATACATCGGTGAGCAGTTCTTC. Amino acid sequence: CTTSDPSGGSYIGEQFF.

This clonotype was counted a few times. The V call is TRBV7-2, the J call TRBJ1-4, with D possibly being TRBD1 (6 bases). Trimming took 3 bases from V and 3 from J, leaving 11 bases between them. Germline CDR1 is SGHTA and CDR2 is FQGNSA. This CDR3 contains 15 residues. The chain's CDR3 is CASSFGGLANEKLFF. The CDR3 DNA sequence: TGTGCCAGCAGCTTCGGGGGGCTGGCTAATGAAAAACTGTTTTTT.

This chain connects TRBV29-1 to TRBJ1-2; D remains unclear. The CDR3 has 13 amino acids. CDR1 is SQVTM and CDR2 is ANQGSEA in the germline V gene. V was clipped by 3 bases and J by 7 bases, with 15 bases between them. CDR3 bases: TGCAGCGTTGAGGCAGGTGGCTTTGGTGGCTACACCTTC. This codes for CSVEAGGFGGYTF.

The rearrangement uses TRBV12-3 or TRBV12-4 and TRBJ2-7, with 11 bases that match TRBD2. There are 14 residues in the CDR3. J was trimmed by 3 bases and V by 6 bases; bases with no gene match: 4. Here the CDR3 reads CASRIAGGVYEQYF. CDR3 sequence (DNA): TGTGCCAGCAGGATAGCGGGAGGGGTCTACGAGCAGTACTTC.